This passage covers 8 T cell receptor beta chains from one sample sequenced in a study of T cells in Graves' hyperthyroidism and ophthalmopathy. The TCR beta CDR3 regions underwent amplification using RNA transcripts as the source. A set of HTBI primers served as the primers for a first-round RT-PCR of the TCR CDR3. MiXCR, applied by TCRdb to the multiplex PCR reads, yields one record per CDR3 protein. The data hold about 610,000 distinct CDR3 sequences, with approximately 44% observed a single time. The source material was peripheral blood or thyroid tissue (not recorded which). The receptors were sampled from a woman aged 18-30 years with Graves' hyperthyroidism.

About this clonotype itself: A junction boundary mismatches the germline segment, possibly from a read error. The chain carries TRBV20-1 and TRBJ2-7; 8 bases align to TRBD1. The CDR3 runs to 16 residues. Germline-derived CDR1 and CDR2 are DFQATT and SNEGSKA (reference sequence). CDR3 bases: TGCAGTGCTAGAGATCTCCAGGGGGCGCGGGGCTACGAGCGGTACTTC. Translating it yields CSARDLQGARGYERYF.

V gene TRBV29-1 combines with J gene TRBJ1-2; D gene unclear. This CDR3 region has 13 residues. Trimming took 5 bases from V and 2 from J, leaving 12 bases between them. The germline CDR1 and CDR2 sequences are SQVTM and ANQGSEA. In DNA, the CDR3 is TGCAGCGTTCGGGAAGGAGGGAACTATGGCTACACCTTC. This sequence encodes CSVREGGNYGYTF. The full variable domain, its missing parts supplied by reference TRBV29-1 and TRBJ1-2, is SAVISQKPSRDICQRGTSLTIQCQVDSQVTMMFWYRQQPGQSLTLIATANQGSEATYESGFVIDKFPISRPNLTFSTLTVSNMSPEDSSIYLCSVREGGNYGYTFGSGTRLTVV.

The sample holds a few counts of this clonotype. The genes are TRBV12-3 or TRBV12-4 and TRBJ2-5; the D is unclear. V was pared by 6 bases and J by 4 bases, with 12 bases between. The CDR3 consists of 13 residues. Here the CDR3 DNA reads TGTGCCAGCAGGTTGACCCCGCTAGAGACCCAGTACTTC. It yields the protein CASRLTPLETQYF.

This clonotype was detected ten times or more. This chain uses TRBV20-1 with TRBJ1-1; weak D call: TRBD1 (6 bases). Trimming took off 2 bases at V and 6 bases at J, with 16 bases between the two ends. In germline, CDR1 is DFQATT, CDR2 SNEGSKA (reference sequence). The CDR3 runs 14 residues. The DNA of the CDR3 is TGCAGTGCTAGAAGGACAGCTTACACCTCTGAAGCTTTCTTT. Amino acid sequence: CSARRTAYTSEAFF.

This clonotype was found many times. This chain connects TRBV11-2 to TRBJ2-5, with D perhaps matching TRBD2 (6 bases). The CDR3 has 12 residues. Germline values: CDR1 SGHAT, CDR2 FQNNGV. Trimming left V 4 bases short and J 12 bases short, with 15 bases between. In DNA form, the CDR3 reads TGTGCCAGCAGCTCCGGGGGACTCGCGAAGTACTTC. Residues: CASSSGGLAKYF.

This clonotype was recorded many times. The chain couples TRBV7-2 to TRBJ1-3; D unclear. From germline, CDR1 is SGHTA and CDR2 FQGNSA. This CDR3 comprises 15 residues. Trimming took off 5 bases at V and 4 bases at J, with 15 bases between the two ends. The CDR3 loop is CASSEGSAWGNTIYF. The CDR3 nucleotides are TGTGCCAGCAGCGAAGGGTCAGCTTGGGGAAACACCATATATTTT.

This clonotype was found many times. The J gene is TRBJ1-2, the V gene TRBV12-3 or TRBV12-4; no firm D call. The germline V and J ends were trimmed by 6 bases and 3 bases, with 11 bases remaining between them. This CDR3 is 13 amino acids long. CDR3 in amino acids: CASSPTDYYGYTF. As DNA, the CDR3 is TGTGCCAGCAGCCCAACCGATTACTATGGCTACACCTTC.

This clonotype was observed at least ten times. The CDR3 bases are TGTGCCAGCAGCGGGGAGGGCTATAGCAATCAGCCCCAGCATTTT. It yields the protein CASSGEGYSNQPQHF. The chain has TRBV7-9 and TRBJ1-5; D ambiguous. The CDR3 consists of 15 residues. CDR1 is SEHNR, CDR2 FQNEAQ, per germline (reference sequence). The V gene lost 5 bases and the J gene lost 0 bases, with 11 bases spanning the gap.